In its sample, the clone carrying this T cell receptor beta chain was seen a few times. V lost 1 base, J lost 0 bases, and 7 bases lay in between. The CDR3 is 13 residues long. Germline CDR1 reads SQVTM; CDR2 reads ANQGSEA. This record belongs to a study of cytomegalovirus exposure and HLA in healthy donors. Overall study: Among over 350 genotyped donors, around 80% fell in the Caucasian-associated ancestry cluster.

At sampling all donors were nominally healthy, likely with unrecorded immune exposures. The PCR was carried out with 60 Vbeta primers and 13 Jbeta primers. Assay used: immunoSEQ multiplex PCR; TCRdb lists only in-frame clones, some missing. This repertoire shows tens of thousands of clones, about 78% found once; its top ten account for about 3.2%. The receptor was derived from a woman aged 25 to 39 in good health and CMV-seronegative. The material sequenced was PBMCs. V gene TRBV29-1 combines with J gene TRBJ2-7, with D possibly TRBD1 on 6 matching bases. The CDR3 spells CSVEGRGSYEQYF. CDR3 sequence (DNA): TGCAGCGTTGAAGGCAGGGGCTCCTACGAGCAGTACTTC.